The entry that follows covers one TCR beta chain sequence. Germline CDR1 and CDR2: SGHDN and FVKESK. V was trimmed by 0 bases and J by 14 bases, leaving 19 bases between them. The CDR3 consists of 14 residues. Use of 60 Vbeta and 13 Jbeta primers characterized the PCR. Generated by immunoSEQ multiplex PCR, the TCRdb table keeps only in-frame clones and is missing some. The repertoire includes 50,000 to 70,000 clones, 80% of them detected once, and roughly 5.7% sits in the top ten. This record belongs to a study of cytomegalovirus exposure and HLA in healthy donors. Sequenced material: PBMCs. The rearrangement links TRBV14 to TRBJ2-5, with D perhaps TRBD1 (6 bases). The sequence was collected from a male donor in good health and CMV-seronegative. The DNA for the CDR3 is TGTGCCAGCAGCCAAGATCAGGGGAGCCTTTTTAGATACTTC. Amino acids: CASSQDQGSLFRYF.